The entry below gives a single T cell receptor beta chain sequence along with its context. Its specificity is unknown. This record belongs to a study of T cell repertoires in cytomegalovirus infection. Study results and limitations: There were carriers of CMV plus the relevant HLA, and cumulative public TCR beta family frequency identified them.

TCRdb re-called the reads through MiXCR, storing one row per CDR3 protein. The profile shows some 900,000 distinct CDR3 sequences, around a third of them singletons. The V end was cut by 5 bases, the J end by 1 base, with 8 bases between. CDR3 size: 14 residues. The germline CDR1 and CDR2 sequences are MNHEY and SMNVEV (reference sequence). Specimen: cultured CD8+ T cells from PBMCs, collected from culture after CMV antigen stimulation. The genes are TRBV27 and TRBJ1-4; D gene unclear. The origin of this receptor is a human donor in good health (CMV status not recorded). Some clones in this sample may be carry-over from other donors' samples. This CDR3 is CASSLGITNEKLFF. The CDR3, as DNA: TGTGCCAGCAGTCTAGGGATAACTAATGAAAAACTGTTTTTT.